This TCR beta chain was identified during a study of T-cell reconstitution after alpha-beta-depleted transplantation in children. The CDR3 runs 15 residues. The germline CDR1 and CDR2 sequences are DFQATT and SNEGSKA (reference sequence). Losses at the gene ends were 6 bases for V and 7 bases for J; bases not matched to a gene: 15. Notes on the study in general: Newly generated T cells supplied most T-cell counts and diversity one year post-transplant.

A TCRbeta library incorporating unique molecular identifiers was prepared. TCRdb passed the PCR reads through MiXCR, listing each CDR3 protein once. Of hundreds of thousands of distinct CDR3 sequences listed, approximately 12% are singletons. For this clonotype: Its matching antigen is unknown.

The chain recombines TRBV20-1 with TRBJ2-1; 7 positions match TRBD1. This receptor was taken from a male patient under 18 who had a stem cell transplant for acute myeloid leukemia, so the T cells may come from the graft donor. Sequences were derived from PBMCs, mostly from graft donor cells, sampled 360 days after TCRalphabeta/CD19-depleted stem cell transplant. CDR3 loop: CSARKGAWEWNEQFF. CDR3 coding DNA: TGCAGTGCCCGGAAGGGGGCGTGGGAGTGGAATGAGCAGTTCTTC.